One and the same sample provided the 17 T cell receptor beta chains below, sequenced in a study of identical twins (dated by TCRdb to the mid-2010s). Libraries were built with 5' RACE. These reads were obtained on an Illumina HiSeq 2000. TCRdb redid the processing of the public reads, applying fastp at Q25 and MiXCR, and retained in-frame beta chains. Rows matching on CDR3 protein sequence are summarized as one entry with the most common DNA and genes. The sample data list 450,000 or so distinct CDR3 sequences, and approximately 24% of these were observed just once. Of the sample, about 2.9% falls within the top ten clones. The sample was also reused in another study, on T cells expressing NK-cell markers.

What was sequenced was CD4+ T cells sorted from blood. The receptors were sampled from a woman aged 18-35 years in good health.

This clonotype was seen at least ten times. The rearrangement joins TRBV9 to TRBJ2-1, with a weak D call TRBD1 (5 bases). CDR3 length: 14 residues. Germline loops: CDR1 SGDLS, CDR2 YYNGEE. The germline V and J ends were trimmed by 0 bases and 9 bases, with 13 bases remaining between them. CDR3 DNA: TGTGCCAGCAGCGTAGTCGCAGGGTCAGGTGAGCAGTTCTTC. Amino acid sequence: CASSVVAGSGEQFF.

V gene TRBV12-1 combines with J gene TRBJ1-2; the D segment call TRBD1 is taken from the table without a DNA check. TRBV12-1 is given as a pseudogene. There are 13 residues in the CDR3. The DNA of the CDR3 is TGTGCCAGCAGAAGACAGTCCTTCTATGGCTACACCTTC. It yields the protein CASRRQSFYGYTF.

This clonotype was seen ten or more times. The chain joins TRBV5-1 to TRBJ2-3; no clear D gene. CDR1 SGHRS and CDR2 YFSETQ come from the germline V gene. V dropped 0 bases and J dropped 6 bases, with 5 bases sitting between them. CDR3 length equals 12 residues. The CDR3 DNA reads TGCGCCAGCAGCTTGGAGAGGGATACGCAGTATTTT. Encoded protein: CASSLERDTQYF.

This clonotype was seen at least ten times. This sequence joins TRBV5-1 and TRBJ2-3; TRBD2 agrees at 8 bases. This CDR3 has 14 amino acids. CDR1 SGHRS and CDR2 YFSETQ come from the germline V gene. J was trimmed by 6 bases and V by 3 bases; bases with no gene match: 6. In DNA form, the CDR3 reads TGCGCCAGCAGCTGGGGACTAGTGAGCGATACGCAGTATTTT. Amino acid sequence: CASSWGLVSDTQYF.

The chain links TRBV18 to TRBJ2-7; TRBD1 aligns across 8 bases. The length of the CDR3 is 15 residues. Losses at the gene ends were 4 bases for V and 4 bases for J; bases not matched to a gene: 9. CDR1 is KGHSH, CDR2 LQKENI, per germline. CDR3: CASSLTTGAGYEQYF. CDR3 coding DNA: TGTGCCAGCTCACTAACGACAGGGGCGGGGTACGAGCAGTACTTC. Combining the CDR3 with reference TRBV18 and TRBJ2-7 gives the whole variable domain NAGVMQNPRHLVRRRGQEARLRCSPMKGHSHVYWYRQLPEEGLKFMVYLQKENIIDESGMPKERFSAEFPKEGPSILRIQQVVRGDSAAYFCASSLTTGAGYEQYFGPGTRLTVT.

CDR3 region: CASRSGQTGDTQYF. CDR3 bases: TGTGCCAGCAGATCAGGACAGACCGGGGATACGCAGTATTTT. V is TRBV6-1 and J is TRBJ2-3; D may be TRBD1 (6 bases). This CDR3 has 14 amino acids. V was clipped by 6 bases and J by 6 bases, with 16 bases between them. CDR1 is MNHNS and CDR2 is SASEGT in the germline V gene.

The rearrangement joins TRBV7-8 to TRBJ2-3, with D perhaps TRBD1 (5 bases). The CDR3 covers 16 residues. Per germline, CDR1 SGHVS and CDR2 FQNEAQ. Deletions cut 6 bases from V and 6 bases from J, with 22 bases between. This chain's CDR3 is CASSQRGDSGMDTQYF. The DNA for the CDR3 is TGTGCCAGCAGTCAAAGGGGTGACTCGGGCATGGATACGCAGTATTTT.

This clonotype was recorded many times. V is TRBV7-8 and J is TRBJ1-1, with D unclear. Germline V gene data show CDR1 as SGHVS and CDR2 as FQNEAQ. V was shortened by 5 bases and J by 5 bases, with 12 bases between the two germline ends. This CDR3 region has 13 residues. CDR3 region: CASSVTGRTEAFF. The DNA of the CDR3 is TGTGCCAGCAGCGTAACCGGGAGGACTGAAGCTTTCTTT.

This clonotype has at least ten counts. V is TRBV9 and J is TRBJ2-1, with D possibly matching TRBD2 (5 bases). The V gene lost 0 bases and the J gene lost 4 bases, with 14 bases spanning the gap. The V gene's germline CDR1 is SGDLS and CDR2 YYNGEE. CDR3 length: 16 residues. CDR3: CASSVVGGAEYNEQFF. The DNA of the CDR3 is TGTGCCAGCAGCGTAGTTGGAGGAGCGGAGTACAATGAGCAGTTCTTC. The whole variable domain, filled in from reference TRBV9 and TRBJ2-1, reads DSGVTQTPKHLITATGQRVTLRCSPRSGDLSVYWYQQSLDQGLQFLIQYYNGEERAKGNILERFSAQQFPDLHSELNLSSLELGDSALYFCASSVVGGAEYNEQFFGPGTRLTVL.

The V and J genes are TRBV6-5 and TRBJ2-7; 10 nucleotides align to TRBD1. Germline assignment: CDR1 MNHEY and CDR2 SVGAGI. The CDR3 is 15 amino acids. The V and J ends lost 2 bases and 7 bases, in that order; junction bases with no gene match: 8. CDR3 nucleotide sequence: TGTGCCAGCAGTTACGCCGGGACAGGGGTATTTGAGCAGTACTTC. This sequence encodes CASSYAGTGVFEQYF.

This clonotype showed up just a few times. J is TRBJ2-3 and V is TRBV20-1; 8 bases line up with TRBD1. Germline-derived CDR1 and CDR2 are DFQATT and SNEGSKA (reference sequence). The junction had 5 bases not matched to a gene; V was cut back by 5 bases and J by 1 base. The CDR3 spans 14 residues. The CDR3 DNA sequence: TGCAGTGCTTCCCCGGGACAGGGCACAGATACGCAGTATTTT. Translated, it gives CSASPGQGTDTQYF.

The CDR3: CASSLTDQTARNYGYTF. DNA of the CDR3: TGTGCCAGCAGTTTAACGGACCAGACAGCGAGAAACTATGGCTACACCTTC. V usage is TRBV12-3 or TRBV12-4 and J usage is TRBJ1-2; a possible D gene is TRBD1 (5 bases). Trimming stripped 2 bases from V and 2 bases from J, with 18 bases between. This CDR3 comprises 17 residues.

This clonotype was picked up many times. In nucleotides, the CDR3 is TGCGCCAGCAGCTCCAGGGATTCACCCCTCCACTTT. Translation gives CASSSRDSPLHF. The chain uses TRBV5-1 and TRBJ1-6; D is perhaps TRBD1 (5 bases). The CDR3 has 12 amino acids. Germline V gives CDR1 SGHRS, CDR2 YFSETQ. With 3 bases removed from V and 8 bases from J, the gap between germline ends came to 6 bases.

This clonotype turned up a few times. The rearrangement uses TRBV6-1 and TRBJ2-4; D is unclear. There are 14 residues in the CDR3. The germline gives CDR1 MNHNS, CDR2 SASEGT. Trimming removed 5 bases at V and 3 bases at J, with 11 bases between. In DNA form, the CDR3 reads TGTGCCAGCAGTACCGGGTGGGGCAAAAACATTCAGTACTTC. It translates to CASSTGWGKNIQYF.

This clonotype showed up just a few times. The chain recombines TRBV5-1 with TRBJ2-7; D could derive from TRBD1 or TRBD2 (5 bases each). Trimming shortened V by 7 bases and J by 4 bases, and 18 bases separated the two germline ends. Germline CDR1 reads SGHRS; CDR2 reads YFSETQ. The CDR3 consists of 14 residues. CDR3 nucleotide sequence: TGCGCCAGCTCCAGGGAGCCCCCCCCGTACGAGCAGTACTTC. This codes for CASSREPPPYEQYF.

The chain combines TRBV10-3 with TRBJ1-6, with 8 bases identical to TRBD1. J was trimmed by 7 bases and V by 2 bases; bases with no gene match: 4. Germline V gene lookup returns CDR1 ENHRY and CDR2 SYGVKD. This CDR3 contains 15 residues. The CDR3 DNA is TGTGCCATCAGTGAGGGACAGGGCGTAAATTCACCCCTCCACTTT. Its translation is CAISEGQGVNSPLHF.

This clonotype was detected only a few times. The chain is built from TRBV6-2 or TRBV6-3 and TRBJ2-5; 7 bases match TRBD2. This CDR3 is 12 amino acids long. CDR1 and CDR2 from the germline V gene are MNHEY and SVGEGT. The V gene end was trimmed by 7 bases and the J gene end by 4 bases; junction bases not matched to a gene: 3. The CDR3 protein is CASKSGGETQYF. CDR3 nucleotides: TGTGCCAGCAAGTCGGGGGGAGAGACCCAGTACTTC.